A selection of T cell receptor beta chains follows, all from one sample in a study of beta chain features in type 1 diabetes. TCRdb's table, derived via immunoSEQ multiplex PCR, lists solely in-frame clones and lacks some. Among some 160,000 clones listed, approximately 8.4% were seen once. Input material: central memory CD4+ T cells from blood. These TCRs come from a woman aged 18-29 years in good health. The CDR3 runs from the conserved cysteine through the conserved F or W. The order of the fields is D gene, J gene, V gene, clone size, CDR3 protein, CDR3 DNA. The D gene is left open where the match is weak. The size of a clone is reported for some rows only, either as once, few or many, or as a class for expanded clones.

d_gene: .
j_gene: TRBJ1-3
v_gene: TRBV30
abundance: .
CDR3aa: CAWSRGSGNTIYF
CDR3nt: TGTGCCTGGAGTCGAGGCTCTGGAAACACCATATATTTT

d_gene: TRBD1
j_gene: TRBJ1-2
v_gene: TRBV6-5
abundance: few
CDR3aa: CASSVDMTGIGYTF
CDR3nt: TGTGCCAGCAGTGTCGACATGACAGGGATTGGCTACACCTTC

d_gene: TRBD2
j_gene: TRBJ2-2
v_gene: TRBV4-3
abundance: few
CDR3aa: CASSQIAGLNTGELFF
CDR3nt: TGCGCCAGCAGCCAAATAGCGGGGTTAAACACCGGGGAGCTGTTTTTT

d_gene: .
j_gene: TRBJ2-5
v_gene: TRBV19
abundance: few
CDR3aa: CASSIAGVQETQYF
CDR3nt: TGTGCCAGTAGTATAGCGGGGGTCCAAGAGACCCAGTACTTC

d_gene: .
j_gene: TRBJ1-1
v_gene: TRBV9
abundance: .
CDR3aa: CASSVAGNTEAFF
CDR3nt: TGTGCCAGCAGCGTAGCAGGTAACACTGAAGCTTTCTTT

d_gene: TRBD2
j_gene: TRBJ2-1
v_gene: TRBV4-1
abundance: few
CDR3aa: CASSQVTSGSHNEQFF
CDR3nt: TGCGCCAGCAGCCAGGTGACTAGCGGGAGCCACAATGAGCAGTTCTTC

d_gene: TRBD1
j_gene: TRBJ2-7
v_gene: TRBV10-1
abundance: few
CDR3aa: CASSSGQGDEQYF
CDR3nt: TGCGCCAGCAGCTCGGGACAGGGCGACGAGCAGTACTTC

d_gene: .
j_gene: TRBJ1-2
v_gene: TRBV19
abundance: .
CDR3aa: CASSMVQNYGYTF
CDR3nt: TGTGCCAGTAGTATGGTTCAGAACTATGGCTACACCTTC

d_gene: .
j_gene: TRBJ2-1
v_gene: TRBV5-8
abundance: .
CDR3aa: CASSLGGSGSYNEQFF
CDR3nt: TGTGCCAGCAGCTTGGGAGGGAGTGGCTCCTACAATGAGCAGTTCTTC

d_gene: .
j_gene: TRBJ2-7
v_gene: TRBV5-4
abundance: few
CDR3aa: CASSFDSYEQYF
CDR3nt: TGTGCCAGCAGCTTCGACAGTTACGAGCAGTACTTC

d_gene: .
j_gene: TRBJ2-4
v_gene: TRBV30
abundance: .
CDR3aa: CAWSGPLAKNIQYF
CDR3nt: TGTGCCTGGAGCGGTCCACTAGCCAAAAACATTCAGTACTTC

d_gene: TRBD1
j_gene: TRBJ1-2
v_gene: TRBV29-1
abundance: few
CDR3aa: CSVGRDRGLYGYTF
CDR3nt: TGCAGCGTAGGTCGGGACAGAGGGCTCTATGGCTACACCTTC

d_gene: TRBD2
j_gene: TRBJ2-7
v_gene: TRBV19
abundance: .
CDR3aa: CASRQLAGGPYEQYF
CDR3nt: TGTGCCAGTAGGCAACTAGCGGGAGGGCCCTACGAGCAGTACTTC

d_gene: TRBD1
j_gene: TRBJ2-2
v_gene: TRBV6-1
abundance: few
CDR3aa: CASSTQGAYTGELFF
CDR3nt: TGTGCCAGCAGTACACAGGGGGCCTACACCGGGGAGCTGTTTTTT

d_gene: .
j_gene: TRBJ2-3
v_gene: TRBV5-1
abundance: few
CDR3aa: CASSWAPTASTDTQYF
CDR3nt: TGCGCCAGCAGCTGGGCCCCGACAGCAAGCACAGATACGCAGTATTTT

d_gene: .
j_gene: TRBJ1-1
v_gene: TRBV7-9
abundance: few
CDR3aa: CASSLVGGSTEAFF
CDR3nt: TGTGCCAGCAGCTTAGTCGGAGGGAGCACTGAAGCTTTCTTT